Sequencing of this T cell receptor (beta chain) was carried out in a study of blood T cell repertoires in COVID-19. Across the whole study: COVID-19 samples, acute and convalescent, were from the United States, Italy and Spain. T cells, B-cell-depleted T cells, or PBMCs supplied cDNA or gDNA.

This clone was recorded once. Germline values: CDR1 SGHDN, CDR2 FVKESK. V trimming: 4 bases; J trimming: 9 bases; junction bases outside the gene matches: 9. This CDR3 contains 15 residues. This table comes from immunoSEQ multiplex PCR, and its TCRdb copy is limited to in-frame clones, with some not included. The data contain some 69,000 clones, approximately 88% of them singletons. The clonotype originates from a man older than 75 with active or convalescent COVID-19. The chain combines TRBV14 with TRBJ2-1; 10 bases line up with TRBD2. Sequencing was performed on peripheral blood. This CDR3 is CASSPFLAGAAEQFF. CDR3 sequence (DNA): TGTGCCAGCAGCCCCTTTCTAGCGGGAGCAGCTGAGCAGTTCTTC.